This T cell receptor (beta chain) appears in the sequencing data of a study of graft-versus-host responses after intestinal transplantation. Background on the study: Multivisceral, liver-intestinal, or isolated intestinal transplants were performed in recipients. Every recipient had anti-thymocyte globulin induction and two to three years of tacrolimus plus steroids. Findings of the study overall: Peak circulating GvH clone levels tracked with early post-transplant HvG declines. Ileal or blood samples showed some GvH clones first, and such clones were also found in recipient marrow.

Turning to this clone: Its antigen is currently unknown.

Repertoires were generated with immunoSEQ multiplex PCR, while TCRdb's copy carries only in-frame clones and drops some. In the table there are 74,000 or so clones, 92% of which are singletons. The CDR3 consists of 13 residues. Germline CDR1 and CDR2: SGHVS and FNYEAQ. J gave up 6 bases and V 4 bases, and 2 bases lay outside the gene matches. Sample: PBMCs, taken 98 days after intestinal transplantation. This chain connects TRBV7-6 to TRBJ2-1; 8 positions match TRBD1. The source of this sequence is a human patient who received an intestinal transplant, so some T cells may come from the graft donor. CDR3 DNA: TGTGCCAGCAGCTCGGACAGGGCCAATGAGCAGTTCTTC. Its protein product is CASSSDRANEQFF.